This T cell receptor (beta chain) was captured by sequencing in a study of blood T cell repertoires in COVID-19. The overall study: Researchers got acute and convalescent COVID-19 samples from the United States, Italy and Spain. T cells, B-cell-depleted T cells, or PBMCs supplied cDNA or gDNA.

The table came from immunoSEQ multiplex PCR; TCRdb's copy has only in-frame clones and leaves some out. Altogether around 400,000 clones are present, nearly 90% being singletons, with the ten largest covering 1.5% to 2%. The count of this clone is one. V lost 5 bases and J lost 6; bases outside the gene matches: 12. This CDR3 has 16 residues. Germline CDR1 reads PRHDT; CDR2 reads FYEKMQ (reference sequence). The clonotype originates from a woman aged 30 to 39 who had recovered from COVID-19. Sequencing was done on a sample of PBMCs or T cells enriched from blood (not recorded which). The V and J genes are TRBV13 and TRBJ1-2; the match to TRBD1 covers 10 bases. This CDR3 reads CASSVTATGGTNGYTF. The CDR3, as DNA: TGTGCCAGCAGCGTAACGGCGACAGGGGGCACGAATGGCTACACCTTC.